This T cell receptor (beta chain) is from a study of T cells in Graves' hyperthyroidism and ophthalmopathy. Researchers amplified the TCR beta CDR3 regions from RNA transcripts. First-round RT-PCR of the TCR CDR3 relied on the HTBI primer set. TCRdb re-derived calls from the multiplex PCR reads in MiXCR, one entry per CDR3 protein. The data hold 360,000 or so distinct CDR3 sequences, with 19% observed a single time. This clonotype was recorded at least ten times. The CDR3 loop spans 16 amino acids. The junction had 14 bases not matched to a gene; V was cut back by 6 bases and J by 0 bases. The germline gives CDR1 DFQATT, CDR2 SNEGSKA (reference sequence).

This clonotype originated in a woman between 18 and 29 years old with Graves' hyperthyroidism. Sequenced: blood. The rearrangement uses TRBV20-1 and TRBJ2-7; 7 nucleotides match TRBD1. CDR3: CSARFVNRGGSYEQYF. CDR3 coding DNA: TGCAGTGCCAGATTCGTCAACAGGGGTGGCTCCTACGAGCAGTACTTC.